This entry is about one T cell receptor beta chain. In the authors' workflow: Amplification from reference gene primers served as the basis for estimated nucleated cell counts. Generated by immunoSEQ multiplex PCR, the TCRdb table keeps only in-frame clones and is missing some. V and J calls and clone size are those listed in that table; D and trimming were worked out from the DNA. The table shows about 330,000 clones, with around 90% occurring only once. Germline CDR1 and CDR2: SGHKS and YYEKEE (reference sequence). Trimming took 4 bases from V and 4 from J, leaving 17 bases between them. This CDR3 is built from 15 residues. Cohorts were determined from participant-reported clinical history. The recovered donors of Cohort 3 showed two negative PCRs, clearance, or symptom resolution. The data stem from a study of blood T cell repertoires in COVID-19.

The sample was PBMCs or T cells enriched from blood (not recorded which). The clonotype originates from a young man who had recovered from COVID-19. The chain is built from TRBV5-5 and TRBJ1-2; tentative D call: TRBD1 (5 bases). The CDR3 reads CASSGLGGNGYGYTF. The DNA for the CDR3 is TGTGCCAGCAGCGGATTGGGGGGTAATGGCTATGGCTACACCTTC. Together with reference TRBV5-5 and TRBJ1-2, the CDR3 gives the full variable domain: DAGVTQSPTHLIKTRGQQVTLRCSPISGHKSVSWYQQVLGQGPQFIFQYYEKEERGRGNFPDRFSARQFPNYSSELNVNALLLGDSALYLCASSGLGGNGYGYTFGSGTRLTVV.